The TCR beta chain described here comes from a study of OX40 agonist ivuxolimab in advanced cancers. Whole-study context: A history of anti-PD-1, anti-PD-L1 or anti-CTLA-4 therapy was acceptable, and over 30% had some. Partial responses were achieved by three patients, of whom one had hepatocellular carcinoma and two had cutaneous melanoma. Study findings and constraints: In general, CD8+ T cells held more expanded clones than CD4+ did, on average.

Autoimmune disease history or systemic immunosuppression was exclusionary. A word on this clone: Its target is unknown.

The data were produced by immunoSEQ multiplex PCR, yet TCRdb's version contains in-frame clones alone and is incomplete. The table has some 98,000 clones, 85% to 95% seen once; the top ten hold 0.2% to 0.3%. The CDR3 contains 16 residues. The V gene lost 7 bases and the J gene lost 2 bases, with 19 bases spanning the gap. Germline-derived CDR1 and CDR2 are SGHNT and YYREEE (reference sequence). The source was CD4+ or CD8+ T cells sorted from blood, collected in a trial of the OX40 agonist ivuxolimab. The receptor was derived from an adult with an advanced solid tumor such as melanoma, head and neck, liver or kidney cancer. This chain links TRBV5-4 with TRBJ2-1, with a weak D call TRBD2 (6 bases). This chain's CDR3 is CASGLLDTGAYNEQFF. The CDR3 region has the DNA TGTGCCAGCGGCCTCCTTGATACGGGGGCCTACAATGAGCAGTTCTTC.